What follows are 18 T cell receptor beta chains derived from one specimen sequenced in a study of CXCR3-negative and CXCR3-positive naive CD8 T cells. The authors prepared UMI-labeled TRB cDNA libraries by 5' RACE. TCRdb reprocessed the 5' RACE reads, with one entry per CDR3 protein and no DNA. The table lists about 56,000 distinct CDR3 sequences, with approximately 22% in the top ten. The sequenced sample consisted of memory CD8+ T cells from blood. Source of these receptors: a human donor in good health. Some clones in this sample may be carry-over from other donors' samples.

The chain has TRBV12-3 or TRBV12-4 and TRBJ2-2; TCRdb designates TRBD1, a call that cannot be tested without DNA. This CDR3 spans 16 amino acids. The CDR3 sequence: CASSPGLISNTGELFF.

The chain couples TRBV5-7 to TRBJ2-7. TRBV5-7 is annotated as an ORF whose role is uncertain. CDR3 size: 14 residues. The CDR3 sequence: CASSFSGPSYEQYF.

The chain links TRBV20-1 to TRBJ1-2; TCRdb indicates TRBD1, and absent DNA this call remains unverified. Germline loops: CDR1 DFQATT, CDR2 SNEGSKA (reference sequence). This CDR3 has 14 amino acids. CDR3 sequence: CSARAVGTEYGYTF.

This chain uses TRBV20-1 with TRBJ2-3. Germline loops: CDR1 DFQATT, CDR2 SNEGSKA (reference sequence). The CDR3 has 13 residues. CDR3 sequence reads: CSARDWTADTQYF.

This sequence joins TRBV19 and TRBJ1-2; TCRdb's D call, TRBD1, is unchecked because there is no DNA. Germline V lookup: CDR1 LNHDA, CDR2 SQIVND (reference sequence). CDR3 size: 15 residues. This CDR3 is CASSIRPPSEYGYTF.

The chain couples TRBV7-7 to TRBJ2-1; TCRdb's assignment of TRBD2 cannot be checked, as there is no DNA. The germline CDR1 and CDR2 sequences are SSHAT and FNYEAQ (reference sequence). This CDR3 is built from 16 residues. The CDR3 sequence: CASSPSGIESYNEQFF. Full variable domain (remainder filled in from reference TRBV7-7 and TRBJ2-1): GAGVSQSPRYKVTKRGQDVTLRCDPISSHATLYWYQQALGQGPEFLTYFNYEAQPDKSGLPSDRFSAERPEGSISTLTIQRTEQRDSAMYRCASSPSGIESYNEQFFGPGTRLTVL.

The V gene is TRBV30, the J gene TRBJ2-1; without DNA, the TCRdb call of TRBD2 cannot be checked. Germline CDR1 reads GTSNPN; CDR2 reads SVGIG (reference sequence). The CDR3 spans 12 residues. This CDR3 is CAWSPAGAEQFF.

This rearrangement joins TRBV2 to TRBJ1-2. The germline V gene has CDR1 SNHLY and CDR2 FYNNEI. The CDR3 is made up of 15 amino acids. The CDR3 loop reads CASRAKGLFNYGYTF.

J is TRBJ2-1 and V is TRBV24-1; the TCRdb call, TRBD2, lacks DNA for checking. The CDR3 totals 18 residues. Germline V CDR1 and CDR2: KGHDR, SFDVKD. CDR3 region: CATSDLPRTSGSSDEQFF.

The chain has TRBV12-3 or TRBV12-4 and TRBJ2-2. The CDR3 is 14 residues long. This CDR3 is CASTWERPTGELFF.

The rearrangement joins TRBV6-2 or TRBV6-3 to TRBJ2-2; there is no DNA to check the TCRdb D call of TRBD1. Germline CDR1 MNHEY, CDR2 SVGEGT. CDR3 length: 15 amino acids. CDR3 in amino acids: CASDEGQTNTGELFF.

This rearrangement joins TRBV14 to TRBJ2-1; absent DNA, TCRdb's TRBD1 call cannot be checked. This CDR3 spans 17 amino acids. Germline V CDR1 and CDR2: SGHDN, FVKESK. The CDR3 loop is CASSQDPQDARYNEQFF.

The chain recombines TRBV27 with TRBJ2-1; TCRdb names TRBD1, which stays unverified in the absence of DNA. This CDR3 spans 13 amino acids. CDR1 and CDR2 from the germline V gene are MNHEY and SMNVEV (reference sequence). The CDR3 here is CASSFQGYNEQFF.

This sequence joins TRBV29-1 and TRBJ2-7; TCRdb names TRBD1, which stays unverified in the absence of DNA. CDR1 is SQVTM and CDR2 is ANQGSEA in the germline V gene. CDR3 size: 14 residues. The CDR3: CSVEPGQGTYEQYF.

This chain joins TRBV12-3 or TRBV12-4 and TRBJ1-1; TCRdb returns TRBD1, unconfirmable since there is no DNA. The CDR3 has 13 amino acids. CDR3 protein: CASSWDGYTEAFF.

V gene TRBV6-1 combines with J gene TRBJ2-7; absent DNA, TCRdb's TRBD1 call cannot be checked. CDR1 is MNHNS and CDR2 is SASEGT in the germline V gene. The CDR3 consists of 16 residues. The CDR3 reads CASSETEGAPTYEQYF.

The chain combines TRBV29-1 with TRBJ1-1; TCRdb gives TRBD1 as the D gene, but with no DNA this cannot be confirmed. Germline V gene sequence: CDR1 SQVTM, CDR2 ANQGSEA. The length of the CDR3 is 13 residues. The CDR3 here is CSVRDREGAEAFF.

The chain is built from TRBV6-1 and TRBJ2-7; TCRdb returns TRBD1, unconfirmable since there is no DNA. CDR3 length: 13 residues. CDR1 and CDR2 from the germline V gene are MNHNS and SASEGT. The CDR3 loop is CASRIQGTYEQYF.